The rows below give T cell receptor beta chains drawn from one sample of a study of blood T cell repertoires in COVID-19. Clones were sequenced by immunoSEQ multiplex PCR, and TCRdb holds only the in-frame ones, with some missing. Of over 250,000 clones in the sample, around nine tenths were seen once. Sequenced input: peripheral blood. The source is a middle-aged man who had recovered from COVID-19. The CDR3 runs from the conserved cysteine through the conserved F or W. Fields, in order: D gene, J gene, clone size, CDR3 length, V gene, CDR3 DNA, CDR3 protein. The D gene is left open where the match is weak. Not every row has a clone size; where given, it reads once, few, many or a size class.

NA,TRBJ1-2,NA,14,TRBV6-5,TGTGCCAGCAGTTACTCCGGAGCCTCTGGTGGCTACACCTTC,CASSYSGASGGYTF
NA,TRBJ2-2,once,13,TRBV27,TGTGCCAGCAGTTTATCGCCCTACGGGGAGCTGTTTTTT,CASSLSPYGELFF
TRBD1,TRBJ2-5,NA,15,TRBV23-1,TGCGCCACCAGCAGTGGACAGGGGGCCAGAGAGACCCAGTACTTC,CATSSGQGARETQYF
TRBD2,TRBJ2-7,NA,15,TRBV7-4,TGTGCCAGCCGACCTCGAGCGGGAGGATCCTACGAGCAGTACTTC,CASRPRAGGSYEQYF
TRBD1,TRBJ2-2,NA,16,TRBV7-2,TGTGCCAGCAGCTTGGGACAGGGGGCGCAGACCGGGGAGCTGTTTTTT,CASSLGQGAQTGELFF
NA,TRBJ2-1,once,12,TRBV7-9,TGTGCCAGCAGGGGGCCTAACAATGAGCAGTTCTTC,CASRGPNNEQFF
TRBD2,TRBJ2-3,NA,14,TRBV10-2,TGCGCCAGCAGTGGCACTAGCGGGGTTTATACGCAGTATTTT,CASSGTSGVYTQYF
NA,TRBJ2-5,NA,14,TRBV5-8,TGTGCCAGCAGCTTGGACGGACAACGGGAGACCCAGTACTTC,CASSLDGQRETQYF
NA,TRBJ1-2,NA,18,TRBV30,TGTGCCTGGAGTCGCCGGGGGGCCAAACCGAGCACTAACTATGGCTACACCTTC,CAWSRRGAKPSTNYGYTF
TRBD1,TRBJ2-5,NA,16,TRBV9,TGTGCCAGCAGCCCAAGGGACAGGGGGTTTAGTCGGTCCCAGTACTTC,CASSPRDRGFSRSQYF
TRBD1,TRBJ1-4,NA,15,TRBV27,TGTGCCAGCAGTTTGCTACAGGGGGATAATGAAAAACTGTTTTTT,CASSLLQGDNEKLFF
TRBD2,TRBJ2-1,NA,14,TRBV9,TGTGCCAGCAGCCGGACTAGCGGGAGTCATGAGCAGTTCTTC,CASSRTSGSHEQFF
NA,TRBJ2-5,NA,11,TRBV5-1,TGCGCCAGCAGCAACAAAGAGACCCAGTACTTC,CASSNKETQYF
NA,TRBJ2-1,NA,18,TRBV5-4,TGTGCCAGCGCCAATTCTACAGGGGGGGGGCGAACCTACAATGAGCAGTTCTTC,CASANSTGGGRTYNEQFF
NA,TRBJ1-5,NA,13,TRBV19,NA,CASSIKLSGPQHF
TRBD1,TRBJ2-7,NA,15,TRBV9,TGTGCCAGCAGCACGACTTGGGACAGGGGCTACGAGCAGTACTTC,CASSTTWDRGYEQYF
TRBD1,TRBJ2-7,NA,14,TRBV18,TGTGCCAGCTCACTAGACAGGGTGTTGGACGAGCAGTACTTC,CASSLDRVLDEQYF
TRBD2,TRBJ2-3,few,15,TRBV4-1,TGCGCCAGCAGCCAAGTCCGGACTAGCGCAGATACGCAGTATTTT,CASSQVRTSADTQYF
TRBD2,TRBJ2-3,NA,15,TRBV6-5,TGTGCCAGCAGTTACGGGGGACTAGCACCAGATACGCAGTATTTT,CASSYGGLAPDTQYF
NA,TRBJ2-1,NA,12,TRBV7-2,TGTGCCAGCAGCTTGGCGGTCGGAGAGCAGTTCTTC,CASSLAVGEQFF
NA,TRBJ1-4,NA,13,TRBV10-3,TGTGCCATCAGGGGCCAGGGTAATGAAAAACTGTTTTTT,CAIRGQGNEKLFF
NA,TRBJ1-2,NA,13,TRBV7-6,TGTGCCAGCAGCTTAGCCGGGGTGACTGGCTACACCTTC,CASSLAGVTGYTF
TRBD2,TRBJ2-4,NA,21,TRBV9,TGTGCCAGCAGCGCAGGGGGGGTAGCGGGAGGTGTTAGCCCTGGGATCCACCCCAAATACTTC,CASSAGGVAGGVSPGIHPKYF
NA,TRBJ2-7,NA,10,TRBV7-4,TGTGCCAGCAGTCACTTCGTGCAGTACTTC,CASSHFVQYF
NA,TRBJ1-1,NA,15,TRBV7-8,TGTGCCAGCAGCTTCGCAGACTTGGGGGGCACTGAAGCTTTCTTT,CASSFADLGGTEAFF
NA,TRBJ2-1,NA,14,TRBV19,TGTGCCAGTTCTTTGCGGCTTCCCCCTAATGAGCAGTTCTTC,CASSLRLPPNEQFF
NA,TRBJ1-1,NA,11,TRBV12-3/TRBV12-4,TGTGCCAGCAGTTTGGGCAGTGAAGCTTTCTTT,CASSLGSEAFF
NA,TRBJ2-7,NA,15,TRBV27,TGTGCCAGCAGTGTCGGTGGAGAAAGCTCCTACGAGCAGTACTTC,CASSVGGESSYEQYF
NA,TRBJ1-2,NA,15,TRBV7-6,TGTGCCAGCAGCTTAGACTTACAGGATCCCTATGGCTACACCTTC,CASSLDLQDPYGYTF
TRBD2,TRBJ2-1,NA,16,TRBV29-1,TGCAGCGTTGGCAGGACTAGCGGGGCCACAAGGGGTGAGCAGTTCTTC,CSVGRTSGATRGEQFF
NA,TRBJ2-5,once,14,TRBV7-9,TGTGCCAGCAGCCCCAGGACGGGAAAAGAGACCCAGTACTTC,CASSPRTGKETQYF
NA,TRBJ1-2,NA,9,TRBV29-1,TGCAGCGTTGCGGGTGGCTACACCTTC,CSVAGGYTF
TRBD1,TRBJ1-1,once,15,TRBV19,TGTGCCAGTAGTATCCGGACAGGGGGTATCACTGAAGCTTTCTTT,CASSIRTGGITEAFF
NA,TRBJ2-7,NA,14,TRBV9,TGTGCCAGCAGCGTAGGGGGCATTAGCTACGAGCAGTACTTC,CASSVGGISYEQYF
TRBD2,TRBJ2-7,NA,15,TRBV27,TGTGCCAGCAGCCGCTTGGGAGGGCTGCCCTACGAGCAGTACTTC,CASSRLGGLPYEQYF
NA,TRBJ1-1,NA,14,TRBV10-2,TGCGCCAGCAGTGAGTATCTGAGTAACACTGAAGCTTTCTTT,CASSEYLSNTEAFF
NA,TRBJ1-4,NA,17,TRBV18,TGTGCCAGCTCACCAAACAGGGCACTTGCAACTAATGAAAAACTGTTTTTT,CASSPNRALATNEKLFF
NA,TRBJ2-4,few,15,TRBV6-2/TRBV6-3,TGTGCCAGCAGTTTTTACTCCCTAGCCAAAAACATTCAGTACTTC,CASSFYSLAKNIQYF
TRBD1,TRBJ2-1,NA,15,TRBV7-9,TGTGCCAGCAGCGCCCGGGACAGGGGAAACAATGAGCAGTTCTTC,CASSARDRGNNEQFF
NA,TRBJ1-1,NA,16,TRBV11-2,TGTGCCAGCAGCGCAGTACAGGGTTTAGGCGTCCCTGAAGCTTTCTTT,CASSAVQGLGVPEAFF
NA,TRBJ1-1,NA,11,TRBV10-3,TGTGCCATCCTAGGCGGGCATGAAGCTTTCTTT,CAILGGHEAFF
NA,TRBJ2-2,NA,14,TRBV11-2,TGTGCCAGCAGCCGACTACAGGGTATCGGGGAGCTGTTTTTT,CASSRLQGIGELFF
TRBD1,TRBJ2-5,NA,15,TRBV29-1,TGCAGCGTTGCTGGGACAGGGGGACCACAAGAGACCCAGTACTTC,CSVAGTGGPQETQYF
TRBD1,TRBJ1-2,NA,15,TRBV24-1,TGTGCCACCAGTGATTCCGGACAGGGGGCTGGTGGCTACACCTTC,CATSDSGQGAGGYTF
TRBD1,TRBJ2-7,NA,15,TRBV13,TGTGCCAGCAGCAACCCGGGACAGGGGACGAACGAGCAGTACTTC,CASSNPGQGTNEQYF
NA,TRBJ2-1,NA,15,TRBV5-1,TGCGCCAGCAGCTTGGTGGCAGGGAAACACAATGAGCAGTTCTTC,CASSLVAGKHNEQFF